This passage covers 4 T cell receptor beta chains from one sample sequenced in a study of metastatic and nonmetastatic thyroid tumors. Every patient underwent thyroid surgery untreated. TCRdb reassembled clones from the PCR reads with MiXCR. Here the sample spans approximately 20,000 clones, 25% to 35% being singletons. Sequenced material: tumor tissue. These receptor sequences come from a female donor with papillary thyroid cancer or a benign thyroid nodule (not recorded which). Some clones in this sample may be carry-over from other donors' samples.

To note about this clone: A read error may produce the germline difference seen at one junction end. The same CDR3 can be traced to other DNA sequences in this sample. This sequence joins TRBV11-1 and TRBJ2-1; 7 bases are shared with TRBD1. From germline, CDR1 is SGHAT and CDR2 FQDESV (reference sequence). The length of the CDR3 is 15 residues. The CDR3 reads CASSQIGQAHNEQFF. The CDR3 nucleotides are TGTGCTAGCAGCCAAATCGGACAGGCCCACAATGAGCAGTTCTTC.

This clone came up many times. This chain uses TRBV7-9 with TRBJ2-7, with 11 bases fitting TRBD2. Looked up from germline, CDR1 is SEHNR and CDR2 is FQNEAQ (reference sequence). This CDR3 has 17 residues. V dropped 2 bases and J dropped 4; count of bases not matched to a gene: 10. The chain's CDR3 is CASSLKQPGLAAYEQYF. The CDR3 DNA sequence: TGTGCCAGCAGCTTAAAGCAGCCGGGACTAGCGGCGTACGAGCAGTACTTC.

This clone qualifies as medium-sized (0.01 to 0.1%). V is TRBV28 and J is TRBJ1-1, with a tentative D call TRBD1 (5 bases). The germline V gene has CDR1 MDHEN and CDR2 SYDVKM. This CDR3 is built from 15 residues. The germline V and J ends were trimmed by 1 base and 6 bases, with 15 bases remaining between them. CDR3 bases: TGTGCCAGCAGTTTATTTCAGGGATACGTGCCTGAAGCTTTCTTT. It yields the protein CASSLFQGYVPEAFF.

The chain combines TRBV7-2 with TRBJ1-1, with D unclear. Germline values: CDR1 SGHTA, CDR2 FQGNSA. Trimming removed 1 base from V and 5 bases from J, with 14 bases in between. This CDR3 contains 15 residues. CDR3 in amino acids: CASSLEGGGVTEAFF. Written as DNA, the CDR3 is TGTGCCAGCAGCTTAGAGGGAGGCGGTGTAACTGAAGCTTTCTTT.